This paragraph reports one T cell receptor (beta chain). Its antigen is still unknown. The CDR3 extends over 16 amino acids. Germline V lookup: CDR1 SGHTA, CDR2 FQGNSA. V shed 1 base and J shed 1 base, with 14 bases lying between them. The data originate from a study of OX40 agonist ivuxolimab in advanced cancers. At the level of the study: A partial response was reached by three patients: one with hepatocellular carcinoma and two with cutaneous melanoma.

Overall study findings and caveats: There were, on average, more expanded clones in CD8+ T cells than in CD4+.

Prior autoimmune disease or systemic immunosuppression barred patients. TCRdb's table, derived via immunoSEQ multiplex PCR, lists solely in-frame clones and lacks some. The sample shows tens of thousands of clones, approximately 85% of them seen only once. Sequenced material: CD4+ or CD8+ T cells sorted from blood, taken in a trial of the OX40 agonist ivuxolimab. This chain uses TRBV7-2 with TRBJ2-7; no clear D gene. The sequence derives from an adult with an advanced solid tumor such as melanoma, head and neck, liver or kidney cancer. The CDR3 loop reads CASSLVSRKASYEQYF. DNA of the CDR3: TGTGCCAGCAGCTTAGTTTCCCGAAAGGCTTCCTACGAGCAGTACTTC. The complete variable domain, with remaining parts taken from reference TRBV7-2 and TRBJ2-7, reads GAGVSQSPSNKVTEKGKDVELRCDPISGHTALYWYRQSLGQGLEFLIYFQGNSAPDKSGLPSDRFSAERTGGSVSTLTIQRTQQEDSAVYLCASSLVSRKASYEQYFGPGTRLTVT.